Listed here are 13 T cell receptor beta chains from one sample, sequenced in a study of blood T cell repertoires in COVID-19. The data were produced by immunoSEQ multiplex PCR, yet TCRdb's version contains in-frame clones alone and is incomplete. Among over 200,000 clones listed, 90% to 95% were seen once. Sequenced material: peripheral blood. These receptors were taken from a man aged 25-45 years with acute or convalescent COVID-19.

The chain carries TRBV3-1 (or the pseudogene TRBV3-2) and TRBJ2-7; TRBD2 matches 10 bases. Germline V gene lookup returns CDR1 LGHDT and CDR2 YNNKEL (reference sequence). J lost 2 bases, V lost 0 bases, and 4 bases had no gene match. This CDR3 spans 16 amino acids. The CDR3: CASSQDSSGGTYEQYF. For the CDR3, the DNA is TGTGCCAGCAGCCAAGATTCTAGCGGGGGAACCTACGAGCAGTACTTC.

The J gene is TRBJ2-7, the V gene TRBV7-8, with TRBD2 identical over 15 bases. CDR1 is SGHVS and CDR2 is FQNEAQ in the germline V gene. This CDR3 has 16 residues. Unmatched junction bases numbered 7, after V lost 6 bases and J lost 4 bases. The CDR3 sequence: CASRPGLAGGLYEQYF. The CDR3 nucleotides read TGTGCCAGCAGGCCGGGACTAGCGGGGGGATTATACGAGCAGTACTTC.

The V and J genes are TRBV10-3 and TRBJ2-2; 9 nucleotides line up with TRBD2. The length of the CDR3 is 15 residues. Trimming cost V 6 bases and J 2 bases; bases outside gene matches: 4. CDR1 and CDR2 (germline): ENHRY, SYGVKD. CDR3 sequence (DNA): TGTGCCATCAGATCCGGGACTAGCAACACCGGGGAGCTGTTTTTT. It specifies CAIRSGTSNTGELFF.

The gene calls are TRBV28 and TRBJ1-6; unclear D gene. V was trimmed by 2 bases and J by 5 bases, leaving 4 bases between them. This CDR3 is built from 13 residues. Germline loops: CDR1 MDHEN, CDR2 SYDVKM. The CDR3, as DNA: TGTGCCAGCAGTTTACTTCATAATTCACCCCTCCACTTT. This sequence encodes CASSLLHNSPLHF.

The gene calls are TRBV3-1 (or the pseudogene TRBV3-2) and TRBJ2-2; D not certain. V was cut by 2 bases and J by 7 bases, with 17 bases left in between. CDR1 LGHDT and CDR2 YNNKEL come from the germline V gene (reference sequence). The CDR3 is 16 residues long. CDR3 sequence (DNA): TGTGCCAGCAGCCAAATTGCCCCCTTGGCGGACGGGGAGCTGTTTTTT. Protein sequence: CASSQIAPLADGELFF.

J is TRBJ1-1 and V is TRBV6-6; TRBD1 is a possible D gene (6 bases). The V gene lost 11 bases and the J gene lost 0 bases, with 16 bases spanning the gap. CDR1 is MNHNY, CDR2 SVGAGI, per germline (reference sequence). The CDR3 runs 14 residues. CDR3 in amino acids: CAARGEGVNTEAFF. The CDR3 bases are TGTGCCGCCCGAGGGGAGGGGGTGAACACTGAAGCTTTCTTT.

This clone occurred once. V usage is TRBV6-5 and J usage is TRBJ1-5, with D maybe TRBD1 (6 bases). Germline V CDR1 and CDR2: MNHEY, SVGAGI. V was trimmed by 6 bases and J by 2 bases, leaving 14 bases between them. The CDR3 consists of 15 residues. The CDR3 is CASRPTGLGNQPQHF. CDR3 sequence (DNA): TGTGCCAGCAGACCTACAGGGTTGGGCAATCAGCCCCAGCATTTT.

This chain's CDR3 is CASSRLTARREAFF. CDR3 in DNA: TGTGCCAGCAGCCGCCTGACAGCCCGGCGTGAAGCTTTCTTT. The chain links TRBV3-1 (or the pseudogene TRBV3-2) to TRBJ1-1; D may be TRBD1 (5 bases). V shed 4 bases and J shed 7 bases, with 16 bases lying between them. CDR1 is LGHDT and CDR2 is YNNKEL in the germline V gene (reference sequence). The CDR3 has 14 amino acids.

V usage is TRBV6-5 and J usage is TRBJ1-4; D ambiguous. Trimming cost V 6 bases and J 10 bases, with 15 bases left between them. From germline, CDR1 is MNHEY and CDR2 SVGAGI. The CDR3 is made up of 13 amino acids. The CDR3 loop is CASSGDYSAKLFF. The DNA for the CDR3 is TGTGCCAGCAGCGGCGACTACTCTGCAAAACTGTTTTTT.

This chain connects TRBV29-1 to TRBJ2-3; possible D gene TRBD2, 5 bases. This CDR3 contains 13 residues. Germline CDR1 reads SQVTM; CDR2 reads ANQGSEA. V was pared by 6 bases and J by 5 bases, with 15 bases between. The CDR3, as DNA: TGCAGCGTAGGGATAGGTGAGGGAGATACGCAGTATTTT. Translation gives CSVGIGEGDTQYF.

The chain couples TRBV7-9 to TRBJ1-2, with D perhaps TRBD1 (6 bases). The CDR3 consists of 13 residues. V lost 5 bases to trimming and J lost 2 bases, with 9 bases between them. Germline CDR1 reads SEHNR; CDR2 reads FQNEAQ (reference sequence). This chain's CDR3 is CASSDGQNYGYTF. The CDR3 nucleotides are TGTGCCAGCAGCGATGGACAGAACTATGGCTACACCTTC.

This clone has only one observation. This sequence joins TRBV4-1 and TRBJ1-2, with a possible D match to TRBD1 (5 bases). The V end lost 3 bases, the J end lost 3 bases, and 8 bases lay between the germline ends. The CDR3 consists of 13 residues. Germline V CDR1 and CDR2: MGHRA, YSYEKL. CDR3 DNA sequence: TGCGCCAGCAGCCACGGCAGGGACTATGGCTACACCTTC. Translated: CASSHGRDYGYTF.

The J gene is TRBJ2-5, the V gene TRBV11-1; possible D gene TRBD1, 6 bases. Germline V gives CDR1 SGHAT, CDR2 FQDESV (reference sequence). Between the trimmed V and J ends, which lost 5 bases and 3 bases, there was a span of 10 bases. The CDR3 is 13 residues long. The CDR3 loop reads CASSLRGEETQYF. The CDR3 coding sequence is TGTGCCAGCAGCCTCAGGGGAGAAGAGACCCAGTACTTC.